One T cell receptor beta chain is described in this entry. The sample comes from a study of blood T cell repertoires in COVID-19. Study information: COVID-19 samples, acute and convalescent, were from the United States, Italy and Spain. The cDNA or gDNA used as material had been derived from T cells, B-cell-depleted T cells, or PBMCs.

The germline V and J ends were trimmed by 3 bases and 4 bases, with 13 bases remaining between them. CDR3 size: 14 residues. Germline V lookup: CDR1 DFQATT, CDR2 SNEGSKA (reference sequence). In the original analysis: How many nucleated cells were present was estimated from reference gene primer amplification. Sequenced by immunoSEQ multiplex PCR; TCRdb stores in-frame clones only, minus some. Clone size and the V and J calls come from that table; the DNA yielded D and trimming. The data show about 170,000 clones, around 89% seen once. The sequence was obtained from a man between 60 and 70 years old with acute or convalescent COVID-19. The rearrangement links TRBV20-1 to TRBJ2-1; the D gene is possibly TRBD2 (6 bases). Sequenced: peripheral blood. CDR3 residues: CSASWVAEYNEQFF. The CDR3 bases are TGCAGTGCTAGTTGGGTAGCGGAGTACAATGAGCAGTTCTTC.